These 5 T cell receptor beta chains were all obtained from the same sample, sequenced in a study of blood T cell repertoires in COVID-19. Sequenced by immunoSEQ multiplex PCR; TCRdb stores in-frame clones only, minus some. The table lists 300,000 to 400,000 clones, about 85% of them singletons, with under 2% in the top ten. The material sequenced was PBMCs or T cells enriched from blood (not recorded which). These receptors originate from a woman in her 30s who had been exposed to COVID-19.

This clone is a singleton in its sample. The chain uses TRBV2 and TRBJ2-1; TRBD1 is a possible D gene (6 bases). Germline V gene sequence: CDR1 SNHLY, CDR2 FYNNEI. V was pared by 6 bases and J by 6 bases, with 18 bases between. This CDR3 has 15 amino acids. CDR3 in DNA: TGTGCCAGCAGACAGACGAACAGGGTCGGCAATGAGCAGTTCTTC. Amino acids: CASRQTNRVGNEQFF.

CDR3 amino acids: CASSREREGGYTF. The CDR3 nucleotides read TGTGCCAGCAGCCGGGAGAGGGAGGGAGGCTACACCTTC. This rearrangement joins TRBV6-1 to TRBJ1-2; D not certain. Trimming removed 6 bases from V and 8 bases from J, with 16 bases in between. In germline, CDR1 is MNHNS, CDR2 SASEGT. CDR3 length equals 13 residues.

The chain combines TRBV28 with TRBJ1-2; maybe TRBD1 (5 bases). V was shortened by 4 bases and J by 8 bases, with 17 bases between the two germline ends. The germline V gene encodes CDR1 MDHEN and CDR2 SYDVKM. The CDR3 length is 14 residues. In DNA, the CDR3 is TGTGCCAGCAGTTCATATCAGGGAATGGTGGGCTACACCTTC. Residues: CASSSYQGMVGYTF.

The CDR3 DNA reads as TGCGCCAGCAGTGGGTTCGGGAACAATTCACCCCTCCACTTT. Protein sequence: CASSGFGNNSPLHF. V is TRBV4-1 and J is TRBJ1-6; D call uncertain. Germline CDR1 MGHRA, CDR2 YSYEKL. The V gene lost 6 bases and the J gene lost 7 bases, with 13 bases spanning the gap. The CDR3 sequence is 14 residues long.

This clone was observed a few times. The rearrangement joins TRBV18 to TRBJ1-1; D ambiguous. V lost 3 bases, J lost 6 bases, and 11 bases lay in between. The CDR3 runs 13 residues. Germline loops: CDR1 KGHSH, CDR2 LQKENI. CDR3 sequence (DNA): TGTGCCAGCTCACCGGAGGAAGGGTCTGAAGCTTTCTTT. Its protein product is CASSPEEGSEAFF.